This note documents a single T cell receptor (beta chain) sequence. Its target is not known. The sample comes from a study of blood T cells in healthy people across ages. Through a sample-barcoded 5' primer and a J-beta primer mix, a second PCR was run for roughly 6 to 12 cycles. Unique molecular identifiers of 12 random nucleotides labeled each cDNA. TCRdb reprocessed the 5' RACE reads via MiXCR and lists one record per CDR3 protein. Found here are almost 800,000 distinct CDR3 sequences, roughly 64% of them singletons; the top ten hold around 20%. The CDR3 is made up of 11 amino acids. Germline V lookup: CDR1 DFQATT, CDR2 SNEGSKA (reference sequence). Between the trimmed V and J ends, which lost 6 bases and 9 bases, there was a span of 14 bases. Study results and limitations: Diversity figures based on one million T cells were deemed too low.

Sequencing input: blood. The clonotype comes from a man aged 30-40 years in good health. This chain joins TRBV20-1 and TRBJ1-2; D not resolved. The CDR3 DNA reads as TGCAGTGCCGCGGTCTCACTGCGCTACACCTTC. Translating gives CSAAVSLRYTF.